What follows are 21 T cell receptor beta chains derived from one specimen sequenced in a study of blood T cells in healthy people across ages. Through a sample-barcoded 5' primer and a J-beta primer mix, a second PCR was run for about 6 to 11 cycles. TCRdb re-called the 5' RACE reads through MiXCR, storing one row per CDR3 protein. The sample yields under 850,000 distinct CDR3 sequences, 30% to 45% seen once. Source material: blood. All receptors come from a young man in good health.

This clonotype was observed a handful of times. This rearrangement joins TRBV6-6 to TRBJ1-4, with D perhaps TRBD1 (6 bases). Germline values: CDR1 MNHNY, CDR2 SVGAGI (reference sequence). The CDR3 spans 15 residues. V dropped 6 bases and J dropped 8 bases, with 19 bases sitting between them. CDR3 region: CASRRASGEREKLFF. The DNA of the CDR3 is TGTGCCAGCAGAAGAGCTTCAGGGGAGCGGGAAAAACTGTTTTTT.

This clonotype was picked up many times. The chain combines TRBV9 with TRBJ2-1; 9 bases are a match to TRBD1. CDR1 SGDLS and CDR2 YYNGEE come from the germline V gene. This CDR3 spans 15 amino acids. V was clipped by 0 bases and J by 8 bases; unmatched bases: 6. The CDR3 DNA reads as TGTGCCAGCAGCGTAGGACAGGGGGTAGGCGATGAGCAGTTCTTC. It codes for CASSVGQGVGDEQFF.

The rearrangement links TRBV20-1 to TRBJ2-1, with 13 bases lining up with TRBD2. V lost 3 bases to trimming and J lost 10 bases; unmatched junction nucleotides: 9. Germline CDR1 and CDR2: DFQATT and SNEGSKA (reference sequence). The CDR3 is made up of 15 amino acids. This chain's CDR3 is CSASSGTSGNGEQFF. The CDR3 DNA reads as TGCAGTGCTAGTTCTGGGACTAGCGGGAATGGGGAGCAGTTCTTC.

This clonotype was recorded a few times. A junction end diverges from the germline sequence, so it may reflect a read error. The chain has TRBV7-9 and TRBJ1-2; unclear D gene. The CDR3 contains 14 residues. Germline V gene data show CDR1 as SEHNR and CDR2 as FQNEAQ (reference sequence). CDR3 nucleotides: TGTGCCAGCACCTTAGACACAAGGCCGGGCGGCTACACCTTC. Amino acid sequence: CASTLDTRPGGYTF. The full variable domain, with the rest looked up from reference TRBV7-9 and TRBJ1-2, is DTGVSQNPRHKITKRGQNVTFRCDPISEHNRLYWYRQTLGQGPEFLTYFQNEAQLEKSRLLSDRFSAERPKGSFSTLEIQRTEQGDSAMYLCASTLDTRPGGYTFGSGTRLTVV.

The rearrangement uses TRBV4-2 and TRBJ2-5, with a possible D match to TRBD1 (5 bases). Germline V gene lookup returns CDR1 LGHNA and CDR2 YNFKEQ. The CDR3 is 14 residues long. Trimming pared 6 bases from V and 5 bases from J, leaving 16 bases between. The CDR3 is CASSQRLRAETQYF. CDR3 nucleotides: TGTGCCAGCAGTCAGAGACTCAGGGCGGAGACCCAGTACTTC.

The chain links TRBV7-2 to TRBJ2-1; 7 nucleotides match TRBD1. Germline V lookup: CDR1 SGHTA, CDR2 FQGNSA. This CDR3 contains 15 residues. The ends lost 4 bases at V and 5 bases at J; junction bases unmatched: 8. CDR3 protein: CASSYRTGYNNEQFF. CDR3 sequence (DNA): TGTGCCAGCAGCTACAGGACAGGCTACAACAATGAGCAGTTCTTC.

A remark on this clonotype: With a much larger clone just one base away, this may be a read error. This rearrangement joins TRBV5-1 to TRBJ2-3; D may be TRBD2 (5 bases). Germline CDR1 and CDR2: SGHRS and YFSETQ. This CDR3 spans 14 amino acids. CDR3 bases: TGCGCCAGCAACTTGGAGGTCCTAGCAGATACGCAGTATTTT. Translated: CASNLEVLADTQYF. The whole variable domain, filled in from reference TRBV5-1 and TRBJ2-3, reads KAGVTQTPRYLIKTRGQQVTLSCSPISGHRSVSWYQQTPGQGLQFLFEYFSETQRNKGNFPGRFSGRQFSNSRSEMNVSTLELGDSALYLCASNLEVLADTQYFGPGTRLTVL.

This clonotype was recorded many times. This chain connects TRBV4-3 to TRBJ2-5; TRBD2 might be the D (5 bases). CDR3 length: 14 residues. V was pared by 0 bases and J by 4 bases, with 9 bases between. CDR1 LGHNA and CDR2 YSLEER come from the germline V gene. CDR3 residues: CASSQDRLAETQYF. CDR3 sequence (DNA): TGCGCCAGCAGCCAAGATCGTCTAGCAGAGACCCAGTACTTC.

The chain employs TRBV10-3 and TRBJ2-3; 12 bases align to TRBD2. After removal of 11 bases from V and 3 bases from J, the junction contained 6 bases not matched to a gene. The CDR3 runs 14 residues. Germline CDR1 and CDR2: ENHRY and SYGVKD. CDR3: CAALAGGRTDTQYF. The CDR3 nucleotides read TGTGCCGCGCTAGCGGGAGGGCGGACAGATACGCAGTATTTT.

This clonotype was counted between two and nine times. The V and J genes are TRBV12-3 or TRBV12-4 and TRBJ2-1; D unresolved. This CDR3 spans 13 amino acids. Between the trimmed V and J ends, which lost 3 bases and 9 bases, there was a span of 12 bases. The CDR3 region is CASSLYPTGEQFF. The CDR3 region has the DNA TGTGCCAGCAGTTTGTATCCCACCGGTGAGCAGTTCTTC.

The V and J genes are TRBV15 and TRBJ1-4; 7 nucleotides agree with TRBD1. V trimming: 3 bases; J trimming: 3 bases; junction bases outside the gene matches: 7. This CDR3 has 16 amino acids. Germline assignment: CDR1 LNHNV and CDR2 YYDKDF (reference sequence). Here the CDR3 DNA reads TGTGCCACCAGCAGGGTTAGGACAGGCTCTAATGAAAAACTGTTTTTT. It translates to CATSRVRTGSNEKLFF.

This clonotype was recorded at least ten times. The chain recombines TRBV12-3 or TRBV12-4 with TRBJ1-2; D call uncertain. The CDR3 is 14 residues long. V was trimmed by 0 bases and J by 0 bases, leaving 5 bases between them. CDR3 sequence: CASSLAGSNYGYTF. The CDR3 region has the DNA TGTGCCAGCAGTTTAGCGGGGTCTAACTATGGCTACACCTTC.

The V and J genes are TRBV28 and TRBJ1-2; D possibly corresponds to TRBD1 (6 bases). This CDR3 has 14 residues. Germline CDR1 is MDHEN and CDR2 is SYDVKM. V was pared by 6 bases and J by 8 bases, with 19 bases between. The CDR3, as DNA: TGTGCCAGCAGAGCAGCCCAGACAGGAAGAGGCTACACCTTC. Translating gives CASRAAQTGRGYTF.

This rearrangement joins TRBV6-6 to TRBJ2-7; TRBD2 matches at 9 bases. The DNA end lines up better with TRBJ2-5; the J call may be wrong. CDR3 length equals 15 residues. The germline V gene has CDR1 MNHNY and CDR2 SVGAGI (reference sequence). In nucleotides, the CDR3 is TGTGCCAGCAGTTACGATCTAGCGGGGCTTGAGACCCAGTACTTC. It encodes CASSYDLAGLETQYF.

The table lists this clonotype with a few counts. The chain is built from TRBV6-1 and TRBJ2-5, with a possible D match to TRBD1 (5 bases). V was shortened by 0 bases and J by 4 bases, with 9 bases between the two germline ends. Germline CDR1 reads MNHNS; CDR2 reads SASEGT. The CDR3 contains 14 residues. CDR3 sequence: CASSEAAGSETQYF. For the CDR3, the DNA is TGTGCCAGCAGTGAAGCCGCAGGGTCAGAGACCCAGTACTTC.

This chain joins TRBV4-3 and TRBJ1-1; D is ambiguous. CDR1 is LGHNA, CDR2 YSLEER, per germline. V was trimmed by 0 bases and J by 1 base, leaving 9 bases between them. The CDR3 length is 15 residues. For the CDR3, the DNA is TGCGCCAGCAGCCAAGATAGGGCGGCGAACACTGAAGCTTTCTTT. It encodes CASSQDRAANTEAFF.

This clonotype was counted many times. In DNA, the CDR3 is TGTGCCAGCAGCGGGATTCGCCTGAGCTCCTACGAGCAGTACTTC. Amino acids: CASSGIRLSSYEQYF. The V call is TRBV7-2, the J call TRBJ2-7; D ambiguous. CDR3 length: 15 residues. The ends were cut back, 5 bases at V and 0 bases at J, with 14 bases in the middle. In germline, CDR1 is SGHTA, CDR2 FQGNSA.

V is TRBV2 and J is TRBJ2-7; D perhaps matches TRBD2 (7 bases). The end of the DNA fits TRBJ2-5 better, so the J call may be wrong. This CDR3 region has 13 residues. Germline CDR1 reads SNHLY; CDR2 reads FYNNEI. The CDR3 DNA is TGTGCCAGCACTGGGGGGGCTGGGGAGACCCAGTACTTC. It codes for CASTGGAGETQYF.

This clonotype came up many times. The chain uses TRBV12-3 or TRBV12-4 and TRBJ2-3; D is unresolved. Trimming took 5 bases from V and 0 from J, leaving 9 bases between them. This CDR3 has 14 residues. CDR3 in DNA: TGTGCCAGCAGTCTCCCTGTTAGCACAGATACGCAGTATTTT. Residues: CASSLPVSTDTQYF.

The CDR3 DNA follows: TGTGCCAGCAGTCGGTGGGACAGGGGGCTGGCACCCACAGATACGCAGTATTTT. Residues: CASSRWDRGLAPTDTQYF. The genes are TRBV27 and TRBJ2-3, with 12 bases that match TRBD1. Germline V lookup: CDR1 MNHEY, CDR2 SMNVEV (reference sequence). The CDR3 is 18 amino acids. Losses at the gene ends were 5 bases for V and 2 bases for J; bases not matched to a gene: 11.

This clonotype was seen more than once but under ten times. V gene TRBV20-1 combines with J gene TRBJ1-2; weak D call: TRBD1 (6 bases). V was shortened by 6 bases and J by 1 base, with 12 bases between the two germline ends. The CDR3 contains 13 residues. Germline loops: CDR1 DFQATT, CDR2 SNEGSKA (reference sequence). The CDR3 nucleotides are TGCAGTGCCCGGGGGGACATTAACTATGGCTACACCTTC. Translating it yields CSARGDINYGYTF.